Listed below are T cell receptor beta chains from one sample, sequenced in a study of OX40 agonist ivuxolimab in advanced cancers. Sequencing used immunoSEQ multiplex PCR; TCRdb keeps in-frame clones, though not all of them. The table includes more than 95,000 clones, around 90% detected once. This material consisted of CD4+ or CD8+ T cells sorted from blood, taken in a trial of the OX40 agonist ivuxolimab. These receptors all come from an adult with an advanced solid tumor such as melanoma, head and neck, liver or kidney cancer. The CDR3 runs from the conserved cysteine through the conserved F or W. D genes are given only for firm matches. Size tells how often a clone was seen (once, few, many) or the class of an expanded clone, and some rows leave it out.

D gene	V gene	clone size	CDR3 length	J gene	CDR3 DNA	CDR3 protein
.	TRBV6-5	few	14	TRBJ2-7	TGTGCCAGCAGTTACTCCCCTTGGGCGTACGAGCAGTACTTC	CASSYSPWAYEQYF
.	TRBV5-1	.	15	TRBJ2-7	TGCGCCAGCAGCTTGGGCCAGGTGAGCTCCTACGAGCAGTACTTC	CASSLGQVSSYEQYF
.	TRBV20-1	.	11	TRBJ1-5	TGCAGTGCTCTTAGCAATCAGCCCCAGCATTTT	CSALSNQPQHF
.	TRBV29-1	.	12	TRBJ2-1	TGCAGCGCAGAGGACAACTACAATGAGCAGTTCTTC	CSAEDNYNEQFF
TRBD2	TRBV5-4	.	14	TRBJ2-3	TGTGCCAGCAGAAGTAGCGGGGGGTCAGATACGCAGTATTTT	CASRSSGGSDTQYF
.	TRBV7-8	.	16	TRBJ1-3	TGTGCCAGCAGCTTAGTAGAGCCTTCCTCTGGAAACACCATATATTTT	CASSLVEPSSGNTIYF
.	TRBV7-2	.	16	TRBJ2-4	TGTGCCAGCAGCCGCCAGACAGAGCTAGCCAAAAACATTCAGTACTTC	CASSRQTELAKNIQYF
.	TRBV10-3	.	13	TRBJ1-2	TGTGCCATCCATAGGGGTTTGAGTTATGGCTACACCTTC	CAIHRGLSYGYTF
.	TRBV6-6	.	14	TRBJ1-5	TGTGCCAGTAGTAGGACGGACGAAAATCAGCCCCAGCATTTT	CASSRTDENQPQHF
TRBD1	TRBV28	.	16	TRBJ2-2	TGTGCCAGCAGTATGTTTGGACAGGGTGGCACCGGGGAGCTGTTTTTT	CASSMFGQGGTGELFF
.	TRBV7-9	few	13	TRBJ1-2	TGTGCCAGCAGCTTAGCAATGGAGCAGGGGAACACCTTC	CASSLAMEQGNTF
.	TRBV27	.	14	TRBJ2-3	TGTGCCAGCAGCCCACAAGGGGCGACAGATACGCAGTATTTT	CASSPQGATDTQYF
.	TRBV10-3	.	12	TRBJ2-1	TGTGCCATCAGTGCCCCGGGCAATGAGCAGTTCTTC	CAISAPGNEQFF
.	TRBV6-7	.	14	TRBJ1-3	TGTGCCAGCAGAAGGCCCACTACGGGAAACACCATATATTTT	CASRRPTTGNTIYF
.	TRBV28	.	12	TRBJ1-6	TGTGCCAGCAGTTTATCGGGTTCACCCCTCCACTTT	CASSLSGSPLHF
.	TRBV7-2	.	14	TRBJ2-3	TGTGCCAGCAGCTTAGACGGAGGCACAGATACGCAGTATTTT	CASSLDGGTDTQYF
.	TRBV7-9	.	16	TRBJ1-5	TGTGCCAGCAGCGCGAACAAGCAACCAAGCAATCAGCCCCAGCATTTT	CASSANKQPSNQPQHF
TRBD1	TRBV28	.	14	TRBJ1-2	TGTGCCAGCAGTCAAACAGGGGAACAGTATGGCTACACCTTC	CASSQTGEQYGYTF
.	TRBV7-2	.	12	TRBJ2-1	TGTGCCAGCAGCCCTCTTTGGGATGAGCAGTTCTTC	CASSPLWDEQFF
.	TRBV7-2	.	13	TRBJ1-2	TGTGCCAGCAGCTCGTATAGGGAATCTCGCTACACCTTC	CASSSYRESRYTF
.	TRBV4-3	.	14	TRBJ2-7	TGCGCCAGCAGCCAAGATCCAGGCTCCTACGAGCAGTACTTC	CASSQDPGSYEQYF
.	TRBV2	.	16	TRBJ2-3	TGTGCCAGCAGTGAAGCAGGAAACCCGGGCGCAGATACGCAGTATTTT	CASSEAGNPGADTQYF
.	TRBV4-3	.	13	TRBJ2-1	TGCGCCAGCAGCGGACAGAATGGGAATGAGCAGTTCTTC	CASSGQNGNEQFF
.	TRBV7-9	once	14	TRBJ1-1	TGTGCCAGCAGCTTATCCCCTCGGAACACTGAAGCTTTCTTT	CASSLSPRNTEAFF
.	TRBV20-1	.	10	TRBJ2-5	TGCAGTGCTAAAGAAGAGACCCAGTACTTC	CSAKEETQYF
.	TRBV7-2	.	14	TRBJ2-7	TGTGCCAGCAGCTTAGAAACAGGGATGTACGAGCAGTACTTC	CASSLETGMYEQYF
TRBD2	TRBV2	.	14	TRBJ2-5	TGTGCCAGCACGGGAGGGGGGGCCGTGGAGACCCAGTACTTC	CASTGGGAVETQYF
.	TRBV6-5	.	12	TRBJ1-6	TGTGCCAGCAGTCTTCTAGTTTCACCCCTCCACTTT	CASSLLVSPLHF
TRBD2	TRBV11-2	.	15	TRBJ2-1	TGTGCCAGCAGCTCCATTAGCGGGTCGGGGATTGAGCAGTTCTTC	CASSSISGSGIEQFF
TRBD1	TRBV4-1	.	14	TRBJ1-4	TGCGCCAGCAGGGCCGGGACAGGGGGTGAAAAACTGTTTTTT	CASRAGTGGEKLFF
TRBD1	TRBV5-4	.	15	TRBJ1-2	TGTGCCAGCAGCTTGGGAGGGACAGCCAGTTCGGGCTACACCTTC	CASSLGGTASSGYTF
TRBD2	TRBV28	.	13	TRBJ2-7	TGTGCCAGCAGTCCCGGGGGGAGCTACGAGCAGTACTTC	CASSPGGSYEQYF
.	TRBV6-5	.	15	TRBJ1-5	TGTGCCAGCAGTTCTAAGACCCCGGCATATCAGCCCCAGCATTTT	CASSSKTPAYQPQHF
.	TRBV6-5	.	15	TRBJ1-1	TGTGCCAGCAGATCTGGGACGGAGATGAACACTGAAGCTTTCTTT	CASRSGTEMNTEAFF
TRBD2	TRBV7-2	.	18	TRBJ2-1	TGTGCCAGCAGCCCCAACGTGGCTAGCGGACCAGGAGTCAATGAGCAGTTCTTC	CASSPNVASGPGVNEQFF
.	TRBV7-9	once	14	TRBJ2-7	TGTGCCAGCAGCTTAGCTGGACAGCTCTACGAGCAGTACTTC	CASSLAGQLYEQYF
.	TRBV28	.	13	TRBJ2-7	TGTGCCAGCAATCTTGGCAGGGACTACGAGCAGTACTTC	CASNLGRDYEQYF
.	TRBV5-4	.	16	TRBJ2-4	TGTGCCAGCAGCTTGGAGTCAGCCATAGCCAAAAACATTCAGTACTTC	CASSLESAIAKNIQYF
TRBD2	TRBV11-2	.	15	TRBJ2-5	TGTGCCAGCAGCCCGACTAGCGGGGGCCCTCTGTCCCAGTACTTC	CASSPTSGGPLSQYF
.	TRBV5-1	.	15	TRBJ1-6	TGCGCCAGCAGCCCCCGGACAGTCCCTAATTCACCCCTCCACTTT	CASSPRTVPNSPLHF
.	TRBV7-9	.	13	TRBJ1-3	TGTGCCAGCAGCTCCGGGACTGGAAACACCATATATTTT	CASSSGTGNTIYF
.	TRBV4-1	.	16	TRBJ1-2	TGCGCCAGCAGCCAAGAGGCAGCGGGTACCAACTATGGCTACACCTTC	CASSQEAAGTNYGYTF
TRBD1	TRBV28	.	15	TRBJ2-7	TGTGCCAGCAGTTTGAACAGGGGGCAAGGGGTTGAGCAGTACTTC	CASSLNRGQGVEQYF
TRBD1	TRBV10-3	.	14	TRBJ2-5	TGTGCCATCAGGACCGGGACAGGGCAAGAGACCCAGTACTTC	CAIRTGTGQETQYF